These 21 T cell receptor beta chains came from one sample sequenced in a study of beta chain features in type 1 diabetes. Study-level points and caveats: When Type 1 diabetes patients were examined, their TCRB CDR3s proved moderately but significantly shorter in all four CD4+ subsets.

Which antigens these TCRs recognize remains unknown. The whole isolated RNA underwent reverse transcription, so sequencing captured expressed TCRB transcripts. Clones were read by immunoSEQ multiplex PCR, and TCRdb kept only the in-frame ones, dropping some. The sample shows more than 25,000 clones, about 45% of them seen only once. The sequencing sample was made of stem cell memory CD4+ T cells from blood. Receptors originate from a man aged 30 to 39 with type 1 diabetes.

The rearrangement links TRBV7-2 to TRBJ2-1, with a tentative D call TRBD2 (7 bases). Trimming took 2 bases from V and 8 from J, leaving 22 bases between them. The CDR3 consists of 17 residues. CDR1 is SGHTA and CDR2 is FQGNSA in the germline V gene. CDR3 region: CASSLQGGRGLKDEQFF. The DNA of the CDR3 is TGTGCCAGCAGCTTACAGGGTGGGAGGGGGTTAAAGGATGAGCAGTTCTTC.

The rearrangement uses TRBV9 and TRBJ2-1; tentative D call: TRBD2 (6 bases). Deletions cut 0 bases from V and 4 bases from J, with 14 bases between. From germline, CDR1 is SGDLS and CDR2 YYNGEE. The CDR3 has 16 amino acids. CDR3 region: CASSVVRGNLYNEQFF. The CDR3, as DNA: TGTGCCAGCAGCGTAGTACGGGGGAACCTATACAATGAGCAGTTCTTC.

The chain has TRBV6-6 and TRBJ1-5; tentatively, D is TRBD1 (6 bases). The CDR3 spans 15 residues. V lost 2 bases to trimming and J lost 0 bases, with 8 bases between them. The germline CDR1 and CDR2 sequences are MNHNY and SVGAGI (reference sequence). As DNA, the CDR3 is TGTGCCAGCAGTTACCGGGGGGCTAGCAATCAGCCCCAGCATTTT. As protein: CASSYRGASNQPQHF.

CDR3 sequence reads: CASSRDRGVTEAFF. In nucleotides, the CDR3 is TGTGCCAGCAGCCGAGACAGGGGTGTCACTGAAGCTTTCTTT. J is TRBJ1-1 and V is TRBV7-9; 8 bases line up with TRBD1. From germline, CDR1 is SEHNR and CDR2 FQNEAQ (reference sequence). This CDR3 region has 14 residues. The junction had 6 bases not matched to a gene; V was cut back by 5 bases and J by 4 bases.

J is TRBJ1-5 and V is TRBV6-5, with a possible D match to TRBD1 (6 bases). The CDR3 is 14 residues long. From germline, CDR1 is MNHEY and CDR2 SVGAGI. The germline V and J ends were trimmed by 4 bases and 7 bases, with 14 bases remaining between them. The DNA of the CDR3 is TGTGCCAGCAGTTCCCCGGGCCAGGGGCAGCCCCAGCATTTT. Translating it yields CASSSPGQGQPQHF.

The rearrangement joins TRBV18 to TRBJ2-3, with TRBD2 as a possible D gene (5 bases). Germline V gene sequence: CDR1 KGHSH, CDR2 LQKENI. Trimming left V 6 bases short and J 0 bases short, with 13 bases between. CDR3 length equals 15 residues. The CDR3 bases are TGTGCCAGCTCGAGGGATGCCGCTAGCACAGATACGCAGTATTTT. As protein: CASSRDAASTDTQYF.

The chain couples TRBV18 to TRBJ2-7; 7 nucleotides match TRBD2. Germline assignment: CDR1 KGHSH and CDR2 LQKENI. The CDR3 runs to 13 residues. V trimming: 3 bases; J trimming: 5 bases; junction bases outside the gene matches: 4. The CDR3 coding sequence is TGTGCCAGCTCACCCGGACTAGTGCACGAGCAGTACTTC. This encodes CASSPGLVHEQYF.

V gene TRBV29-1 combines with J gene TRBJ2-5; D is perhaps TRBD1 (6 bases). There are 13 residues in the CDR3. The V end lost 4 bases, the J end lost 4 bases, and 13 bases lay between the germline ends. Germline CDR1 and CDR2: SQVTM and ANQGSEA. CDR3 DNA: TGCAGCGTTGTAGGGCAGGGGAGAGAGACCCAGTACTTC. It specifies CSVVGQGRETQYF.

The rearrangement joins TRBV9 to TRBJ2-2; D perhaps matches TRBD2 (7 bases). This CDR3 is built from 15 residues. Trimming shortened V by 3 bases and J by 7 bases, and 16 bases separated the two germline ends. Germline V gene lookup returns CDR1 SGDLS and CDR2 YYNGEE. CDR3 region: CASSERGGLVGELFF. DNA for the CDR3: TGTGCCAGCAGCGAAAGGGGGGGCCTGGTCGGGGAGCTGTTTTTT.

The chain combines TRBV11-3 with TRBJ2-1; 9 bases align to TRBD2. Losses at the gene ends were 3 bases for V and 3 bases for J; bases not matched to a gene: 3. Germline CDR1 reads SGHNT; CDR2 reads YENEEA. This CDR3 is 15 amino acids long. The chain's CDR3 is CASSFSGSNYNEQFF. The CDR3 nucleotides read TGTGCCAGCAGCTTTAGCGGGAGTAACTACAATGAGCAGTTCTTC.

The V gene is TRBV18, the J gene TRBJ1-5; D call uncertain. CDR3 length equals 13 residues. Germline V gene data show CDR1 as KGHSH and CDR2 as LQKENI. Deletions cut 3 bases from V and 3 bases from J, with 6 bases between. DNA of the CDR3: TGTGCCAGCTCACCCAGTCACAATCAGCCCCAGCATTTT. It yields the protein CASSPSHNQPQHF.

This clone was found a few times. This chain uses TRBV13 with TRBJ2-3; 10 bases are a match to TRBD2. The germline V gene has CDR1 PRHDT and CDR2 FYEKMQ (reference sequence). After removal of 6 bases from V and 5 bases from J, the junction contained 11 bases not matched to a gene. This CDR3 contains 16 residues. This CDR3 is CASSPRTSGVRDTQYF. The CDR3 nucleotides read TGTGCCAGCAGTCCCCGGACTAGCGGCGTAAGAGATACGCAGTATTTT.

In its sample, this clone was seen a few times. The chain links TRBV27 to TRBJ1-1; D perhaps matches TRBD1 (5 bases). The CDR3 runs to 16 residues. V was cut by 6 bases and J by 4 bases, with 21 bases left in between. From germline, CDR1 is MNHEY and CDR2 SMNVEV (reference sequence). The CDR3 sequence: CASSLHPKGPGTEAFF. CDR3 DNA sequence: TGTGCCAGCAGCCTGCATCCCAAGGGGCCCGGCACTGAAGCTTTCTTT.

The J gene is TRBJ2-7, the V gene TRBV5-8; a weak D match, TRBD1 (5 bases). The germline CDR1 and CDR2 sequences are SGHTS and YDEGEE. The CDR3 is 13 amino acids. The ends were cut back, 4 bases at V and 2 bases at J, with 10 bases in the middle. The CDR3 spells CASSDRSTYEQYF. The CDR3 DNA reads TGTGCCAGCAGCGACAGATCAACCTACGAGCAGTACTTC.

The gene calls are TRBV2 and TRBJ2-7; TRBD2 matches 11 bases. The germline V gene encodes CDR1 SNHLY and CDR2 FYNNEI. V gave up 8 bases and J gave up 7 bases; unmatched junction bases: 10. The CDR3 has 14 amino acids. CDR3 nucleotides: TGTGCCAGCGAACTAGCGGGAGTCCAAGGGGAGCAGTACTTC. Its protein product is CASELAGVQGEQYF.

The chain recombines TRBV27 with TRBJ2-7, with a weak D call TRBD2 (5 bases). With 5 bases removed from V and 5 bases from J, the gap between germline ends came to 19 bases. The germline V gene encodes CDR1 MNHEY and CDR2 SMNVEV (reference sequence). This CDR3 spans 15 amino acids. The CDR3 reads CASSGYGEARDEQYF. CDR3 in DNA: TGTGCCAGCAGTGGATATGGAGAGGCGAGGGACGAGCAGTACTTC.

In its sample, this clone was seen a few times. The chain carries TRBV30 and TRBJ1-6; 7 bases fit TRBD1. Germline V gene lookup returns CDR1 GTSNPN and CDR2 SVGIG (reference sequence). The CDR3 has 13 residues. Germline trimming cut 3 bases from V and 9 bases from J; bases unmatched to any gene: 5. The CDR3 here is CAWRGTESSPLHF. The CDR3 DNA reads TGTGCCTGGAGGGGGACAGAGAGTTCACCCCTCCACTTT. The complete variable domain, with remaining parts taken from reference TRBV30 and TRBJ1-6, reads SQTIHQWPATLVQPVGSPLSLECTVEGTSNPNLYWYRQAAGRGLQLLFYSVGIGQISSEVPQNLSASRPQDRQFILSSKKLLLSDSGFYLCAWRGTESSPLHFGNGTRLTVT.

V gene TRBV6-6 combines with J gene TRBJ2-7; 14 positions agree with TRBD2. Trimming at V came to 7 bases and at J to 0 bases, leaving 2 bases not matched to a gene. CDR3 length: 15 residues. CDR1 is MNHNY, CDR2 SVGAGI, per germline (reference sequence). In DNA form, the CDR3 reads TGTGCCAGCACTGGACTAGCGGGGGGCTCCTACGAGCAGTACTTC. This codes for CASTGLAGGSYEQYF.

This clone was recorded only once. The chain has TRBV5-6 and TRBJ2-1, with D unresolved. V was trimmed by 1 base and J by 3 bases, leaving 17 bases between them. Germline V gene lookup returns CDR1 SGHDT and CDR2 YYEEEE. The CDR3 spans 17 residues. The DNA of the CDR3 is TGTGCCAGCAGCTTGTTGTCGATGGCGAGAGGCTACAATGAGCAGTTCTTC. Residues: CASSLLSMARGYNEQFF.

Only a few counts were recorded for this clone. The V call is TRBV5-1, the J call TRBJ2-7, with 9 bases identical to TRBD2. CDR3 size: 14 residues. V was pared by 1 base and J by 6 bases, with 5 bases of the junction left unmatched. Germline V gives CDR1 SGHRS, CDR2 YFSETQ. The CDR3 sequence: CASSLSAGGREQYF. The CDR3 nucleotides are TGCGCCAGCAGCTTGTCAGCGGGAGGACGCGAGCAGTACTTC. The full variable domain, completed using reference TRBV5-1 and TRBJ2-7, is KAGVTQTPRYLIKTRGQQVTLSCSPISGHRSVSWYQQTPGQGLQFLFEYFSETQRNKGNFPGRFSGRQFSNSRSEMNVSTLELGDSALYLCASSLSAGGREQYFGPGTRLTVT.

This chain joins TRBV6-1 and TRBJ2-7, with 10 bases aligning to TRBD1. In germline, CDR1 is MNHNS, CDR2 SASEGT. Germline trimming cut 4 bases from V and 1 base from J; bases unmatched to any gene: 7. This CDR3 region has 16 residues. The CDR3 is CASSVGQGESSYEQYF. DNA for the CDR3: TGTGCCAGCAGTGTAGGACAGGGGGAATCATCCTACGAGCAGTACTTC.